This is a list of T cell receptor beta chains from one sample in a study of cytomegalovirus exposure and HLA in healthy donors. Profiled with immunoSEQ multiplex PCR; TCRdb holds only in-frame clones, not every one. The sample includes over 100,000 clones, 78% of them seen just once. The sample was PBMCs. Every receptor here comes from a woman aged 40 to 50 in good health and CMV-seronegative. The CDR3 runs from the conserved cysteine through the conserved F or W. The D gene is left open where the match is weak. Rows give clone size only sometimes, using once, few, many, or a class for an expanded clone.

CDR3,DNA,J,V,size,D
CASSLTGDRVRAFF,TGTGCCAGCAGCTTAACGGGCGACAGAGTAAGAGCTTTCTTT,TRBJ1-1,TRBV7-3,.,.
CASSPTGRGNTIYF,TGTGCCAGCAGTCCGACAGGCCGCGGAAACACCATATATTTT,TRBJ1-3,TRBV28,.,.
CASGGNPDTQYF,TGTGCCAGCGGGGGGAACCCAGATACGCAGTATTTT,TRBJ2-3,TRBV6-5,once,.
CASSVVARGETQYF,TGTGCCAGCAGCGTAGTAGCCCGGGGGGAGACCCAGTACTTC,TRBJ2-5,TRBV9,.,.
CASSPLTSGRYEQFF,TGTGCCAGCAGTCCCCTGACTAGCGGGAGGTATGAGCAGTTCTTC,TRBJ2-1,TRBV28,few,TRBD2
CASSPRRMNEQYF,TGTGCCAGCAGCCCCAGGAGGATGAACGAGCAGTACTTC,TRBJ2-7,TRBV13,once,.
CASRKTGAINQPQHF,TGTGCCAGCAGAAAAACTGGGGCCATCAATCAGCCCCAGCATTTT,TRBJ1-5,TRBV27,.,.
CASSEQGGQEKLFF,TGTGCCAGCAGTGAACAGGGAGGGCAAGAAAAACTGTTTTTT,TRBJ1-4,TRBV25-1,.,.
CASSLDAYRGQSLYSNQPQHF,TGTGCCAGCAGTTTGGACGCGTACAGGGGACAATCCTTGTATAGCAATCAGCCCCAGCATTTT,TRBJ1-5,TRBV28,.,TRBD1
CASPTGVYNEQFF,TGTGCAAGTCCGACGGGGGTGTACAATGAGCAGTTCTTC,TRBJ2-1,TRBV12-2,.,.
CASSPEGLDYNEQFF,TGTGCCAGCAGCCCAGAAGGACTCGACTACAATGAGCAGTTCTTC,TRBJ2-1,TRBV9,.,.
CASQSVGGFQFF,TGTGCCAGTCAATCCGTGGGGGGATTCCAGTTCTTC,TRBJ2-1,TRBV27,.,.
CASRIVTGNDRYEQYF,TGTGCCAGCAGGATCGTGACAGGCAATGACCGCTACGAGCAGTACTTC,TRBJ2-7,TRBV27,.,.
CASSYPHEAFF,TGTGCCAGCAGCTATCCCCATGAAGCTTTCTTT,TRBJ1-1,TRBV7-9,.,.
CASSASPGQGKETQYF,TGTGCCAGCAGCGCCTCACCGGGACAGGGTAAAGAGACCCAGTACTTC,TRBJ2-5,TRBV9,.,TRBD1
CASSLARTEGTEAFF,TGTGCCAGCAGCTTAGCGAGGACTGAGGGCACTGAAGCTTTCTTT,TRBJ1-1,TRBV7-9,.,.
CASSYVVSYNEQFF,TGTGCCAGCAGTTACGTAGTCTCCTACAATGAGCAGTTCTTC,TRBJ2-1,TRBV28,.,.
CSSSTPLFPHRDTQYF,TGTTCCAGCAGCACCCCACTTTTCCCCCATCGGGATACGCAGTATTTT,TRBJ2-3,TRBV7-9,.,.
CASSPGQGRSVNNQPQHF,TGTGCCAGTAGCCCCGGACAGGGAAGGTCAGTGAACAATCAGCCCCAGCATTTT,TRBJ1-5,TRBV19,.,TRBD1
CASSPLVQPQHF,TGTGCCAGCAGCCCCCTTGTTCAGCCCCAGCATTTT,TRBJ1-5,TRBV7-9,.,.
CASSLGRVDEQFF,TGTGCCAGCAGCTTGGGCAGGGTCGATGAGCAGTTCTTC,TRBJ2-1,TRBV5-4,.,.
CASSLWGGRSTGELFF,TGTGCCAGCAGTTTATGGGGGGGAAGGAGCACCGGGGAGCTGTTTTTT,TRBJ2-2,TRBV28,.,.
CASTPGTEAFF,TGTGCCAGTACTCCAGGTACTGAAGCTTTCTTT,TRBJ1-1,TRBV19,few,.
CASTLGTISRNEQFF,TGTGCCAGCACCTTGGGGACAATTAGTCGTAATGAGCAGTTCTTC,TRBJ2-1,TRBV7-9,.,.